The source of this T cell receptor beta chain is a study of blood T cell repertoires in COVID-19. Across the whole study: T cells, B-cell-depleted T cells, or PBMCs provided the cDNA or gDNA that served as material.

Data came from immunoSEQ multiplex PCR; TCRdb stores just in-frame clones and leaves some out. The data contain about 250,000 clones, around 88% of them singletons. The CDR3 spans 16 residues. The V gene end was trimmed by 5 bases and the J gene end by 6 bases; junction bases not matched to a gene: 11. Germline V gene sequence: CDR1 MDHEN, CDR2 SYDVKM. Sequencing input: peripheral blood. The chain uses TRBV28 and TRBJ2-1, with 9 bases that match TRBD1. This receptor was obtained from a woman aged 25-40 years with COVID-19, enrolled during active disease. CDR3 region: CASSPEGQGGGNEQFF. The CDR3 nucleotides read TGTGCCAGCAGTCCCGAGGGACAGGGAGGAGGCAATGAGCAGTTCTTC.